This TCR beta chain was found in a study of blood T cell repertoires in COVID-19. In Seattle, patients joined the study during active infection and were tracked longitudinally. Sequenced by immunoSEQ multiplex PCR; TCRdb stores in-frame clones only, minus some. The table lists roughly 410,000 clones, about 90% of them singletons. This receptor was taken from a woman aged 55 to 70 with COVID-19, enrolled during active disease. Input material: peripheral blood.

CDR3 in DNA: TGCGCCAGCAGCCCTCGGGGTGGCTACACCTTC. Protein: CASSPRGGYTF. This chain links TRBV4-1 with TRBJ1-2; D not certain. Germline loops: CDR1 MGHRA, CDR2 YSYEKL. The V gene lost 4 bases and the J gene lost 7 bases, with 7 bases spanning the gap. This CDR3 has 11 amino acids.